This TCR beta chain came from a study of cytomegalovirus exposure and HLA in healthy donors. The study, taken as a whole, reports: Cytomegalovirus status was reportedly diagnosed by the classifier with high specificity and sensitivity.

Although they were nominally healthy when sampled, donors likely had unrecorded immune exposures. The PCR had 60 Vbeta and 13 Jbeta primers. The table came from immunoSEQ multiplex PCR; TCRdb's copy has only in-frame clones and leaves some out. In the table there are fewer than 150,000 clones, about four fifths of which are singletons. Of note for this clone: Its specificity is unknown.

Trimming left V 1 base short and J 2 bases short, with 4 bases between. CDR3 length equals 12 residues. Germline values: CDR1 SGHRS, CDR2 YFSETQ. This rearrangement joins TRBV5-1 to TRBJ2-7; D is undetermined. The TCR comes from a man aged 40-55 years in good health and CMV-seropositive. Sample: PBMCs. The CDR3 spells CASSLTAYEQYF. The CDR3 nucleotides read TGCGCCAGCAGCTTGACTGCCTACGAGCAGTACTTC.